The 26 T cell receptor beta chains listed next were all sequenced from one sample in a study of identical twins. MiXCR, run by TCRdb on the 5' RACE reads, gives a single entry per CDR3 protein. The data contain 250,000 or so distinct CDR3 sequences, approximately 7.3% of them seen just once; the ten biggest clones take up approximately 5.4%. The sample also formed part of further work on yellow fever vaccine responses in identical twins.

Specimen: CD8+ T cells sorted from blood. Receptors were obtained from a woman in her late teens or twenties in good health.

This clonotype was seen a handful of times. The CDR3 reads CASSSPSGGVDNEQFF. In DNA, the CDR3 is TGTGCCAGCAGTTCTCCTAGCGGCGGCGTAGACAATGAGCAGTTCTTC. The V and J genes are TRBV27 and TRBJ2-1, with 7 nucleotides matching TRBD2. The germline V gene encodes CDR1 MNHEY and CDR2 SMNVEV (reference sequence). The V and J ends lost 4 bases and 5 bases, in that order; junction bases with no gene match: 11. There are 16 residues in the CDR3.

This clonotype occurred many times. The chain combines TRBV20-1 with TRBJ1-1, with a tentative D call TRBD1 (6 bases). This CDR3 has 9 amino acids. Trimming pared 5 bases from V and 11 bases from J, leaving 9 bases between. The V gene's germline CDR1 is DFQATT and CDR2 SNEGSKA (reference sequence). Here the CDR3 DNA reads TGCAGTGCTCCCCAGGGGGCTTTCTTT. This translates into CSAPQGAFF.

This clonotype was observed many times. This chain connects TRBV4-1 to TRBJ2-7, with TRBD2 matching 7 bases. CDR3 size: 16 residues. V shed 3 bases and J 1 base; nucleotides not matched to a gene: 9. Germline assignment: CDR1 MGHRA and CDR2 YSYEKL. DNA of the CDR3: TGCGCCAGCAGCCAGGAAGAGGCTAGCGGATCCTACGAGCAGTACTTC. Encoded protein: CASSQEEASGSYEQYF.

This clonotype has at least ten counts. The chain links TRBV7-2 to TRBJ1-6; 9 nucleotides match TRBD1. After removal of 4 bases from V and 17 bases from J, the junction contained 3 bases not matched to a gene. CDR3 length: 11 residues. Germline V CDR1 and CDR2: SGHTA, FQGNSA. For the CDR3, the DNA is TGTGCCAGCAGCTGGGACAGGGAGGTCCACTTT. This encodes CASSWDREVHF.

V is TRBV9 and J is TRBJ2-1, with 7 positions matching TRBD2. The CDR3 is 15 residues long. V shed 3 bases and J 2 bases; nucleotides not matched to a gene: 5. CDR1 is SGDLS, CDR2 YYNGEE, per germline. As DNA, the CDR3 is TGTGCCAGCAGCGCCAGCGGGATCACCTACAATGAGCAGTTCTTC. Translated: CASSASGITYNEQFF.

This clonotype was seen a few times. CDR3 residues: CASSSLITRQETQYF. As DNA, the CDR3 is TGTGCCAGCAGCTCCTTGATTACACGCCAAGAGACCCAGTACTTC. The J gene is TRBJ2-5, the V gene TRBV7-9; the D is unclear. CDR1 and CDR2 (germline): SEHNR, FQNEAQ (reference sequence). The V and J ends lost 4 bases and 1 base respectively, with 13 bases between them. The CDR3 extends over 15 amino acids.

This clonotype was counted many times. The chain combines TRBV12-3 or TRBV12-4 with TRBJ2-1; D unclear. CDR3 size: 13 residues. Trimming took off 9 bases at V and 2 bases at J, with 11 bases between the two ends. CDR3 in amino acids: CASGWDPYNEQFF. The CDR3 nucleotides are TGTGCCAGTGGGTGGGATCCCTACAATGAGCAGTTCTTC.

This clonotype showed up many times. The chain joins TRBV5-5 to TRBJ1-1; perhaps TRBD1 as D (5 bases). The germline V gene has CDR1 SGHKS and CDR2 YYEKEE (reference sequence). The germline V and J ends were trimmed by 2 bases and 6 bases, with 11 bases remaining between them. This CDR3 has 13 amino acids. The chain's CDR3 is CASSLWGASEAFF. The CDR3 region has the DNA TGTGCCAGCAGCTTATGGGGCGCGTCTGAAGCTTTCTTT.

This clonotype was detected many times. The chain carries TRBV12-3 or TRBV12-4 and TRBJ2-7; D remains unclear. Trimming cost V 7 bases and J 2 bases, with 15 bases left between them. This CDR3 has 14 residues. CDR3 bases: TGTGCCAGCACCGAGAAGATAGATACCTACGAGCAGTACGTC. It codes for CASTEKIDTYEQYV.

This clonotype has a handful of counts. This chain joins TRBV7-9 and TRBJ2-3; 12 bases line up with TRBD2. With 3 bases clipped from V and 6 bases from J, the junction kept 4 bases outside the gene matches. The CDR3 has 15 residues. The germline CDR1 and CDR2 sequences are SEHNR and FQNEAQ (reference sequence). Here the CDR3 DNA reads TGTGCCAGCAGCTTTCTGACTAGCGGGAGTGATACGCAGTATTTT. It encodes CASSFLTSGSDTQYF.

A few counts support this clonotype. The J gene is TRBJ2-3, the V gene TRBV20-1; 9 bases match TRBD2. V gave up 0 bases and J gave up 2 bases; unmatched junction bases: 15. In germline, CDR1 is DFQATT, CDR2 SNEGSKA (reference sequence). The CDR3 is 19 amino acids. The CDR3 here is CSARDDSLHGGRATDTQYF. CDR3 nucleotides: TGCAGTGCTAGAGATGATTCCCTACATGGCGGGAGGGCCACAGATACGCAGTATTTT.

This clonotype showed up just a few times. The V gene is TRBV19, the J gene TRBJ1-1; a weak D match, TRBD1 (6 bases). The CDR3 loop spans 14 amino acids. The germline V and J ends were trimmed by 3 bases and 4 bases, with 12 bases remaining between them. CDR1 and CDR2 from the germline V gene are LNHDA and SQIVND (reference sequence). This chain's CDR3 is CASSIYRVGTEAFF. CDR3 nucleotides: TGTGCCAGTAGTATCTACAGGGTCGGCACTGAAGCTTTCTTT.

This clonotype was seen repeatedly, ten times or more. The rearrangement links TRBV6-1 to TRBJ2-2; 8 nucleotides align to TRBD2. The CDR3 is 15 amino acids. The germline gives CDR1 MNHNS, CDR2 SASEGT. V lost 1 base to trimming and J lost 3 bases; unmatched junction nucleotides: 1. The DNA of the CDR3 is TGTGCCAGCAGTGAAGTCGGGAGGGACACCGGGGAGCTGTTTTTT. Amino acids: CASSEVGRDTGELFF.

This clonotype was recorded a few times. The rearrangement uses TRBV7-9 and TRBJ2-2; 10 bases are a match to TRBD1. This CDR3 is built from 16 residues. The V segment lost 6 bases and the J segment 8 bases; nucleotides outside the gene matches: 12. The germline V gene encodes CDR1 SEHNR and CDR2 FQNEAQ (reference sequence). The CDR3 DNA sequence: TGTGCCAGCAGAGACACGGGACAGGGGACCTCTGGGGAGCTGTTTTTT. Its protein product is CASRDTGQGTSGELFF.

The table lists this clonotype with many counts. J is TRBJ2-1 and V is TRBV20-1, with 9 positions matching TRBD2. Germline values: CDR1 DFQATT, CDR2 SNEGSKA (reference sequence). Trimming at V came to 4 bases and at J to 4 bases, leaving 8 bases not matched to a gene. This CDR3 is built from 15 residues. CDR3 amino acids: CSAITGTSSYNEQFF. The CDR3 DNA reads TGCAGTGCTATCACCGGGACTAGCTCTTACAATGAGCAGTTCTTC.

This clonotype was picked up many times. The V call is TRBV20-1, the J call TRBJ1-1, with 9 positions matching TRBD1. The germline V gene has CDR1 DFQATT and CDR2 SNEGSKA (reference sequence). The V segment lost 5 bases and the J segment 5 bases; nucleotides outside the gene matches: 6. CDR3 size: 13 residues. CDR3 sequence (DNA): TGCAGTGCTCTACAGGGGGCTTTGACTGAAGCTTTCTTT. Encoded protein: CSALQGALTEAFF.

This clonotype has at least ten counts. The V call is TRBV12-5, the J call TRBJ1-2, with D maybe TRBD1 (6 bases). V lost 4 bases to trimming and J lost 4 bases, with 13 bases between them. The CDR3 runs 14 residues. The germline V gene encodes CDR1 LGHNT and CDR2 FRNRAP. The CDR3 sequence: CASGSTGIGYGYTF. The CDR3 bases are TGTGCTAGTGGTTCCACAGGGATCGGCTATGGCTACACCTTC.

This clonotype was observed at least ten times. The gene calls are TRBV6-5 and TRBJ2-2; either TRBD1 or TRBD2 may fit D (5 bases each). V was trimmed by 4 bases and J by 0 bases, leaving 18 bases between them. The CDR3 length is 18 residues. CDR1 is MNHEY and CDR2 is SVGAGI in the germline V gene. The CDR3 here is CASSFTGTLGANTGELFF. The DNA for the CDR3 is TGTGCCAGCAGTTTCACCGGGACGCTTGGAGCGAACACCGGGGAGCTGTTTTTT.

This clonotype was seen ten or more times. The chain carries TRBV12-3 or TRBV12-4 and TRBJ1-1; D is ambiguous. V was shortened by 4 bases and J by 4 bases, with 10 bases between the two germline ends. CDR3 length equals 13 residues. The chain's CDR3 is CASSYGDRTEAFF. The CDR3 DNA is TGTGCCAGCAGTTATGGGGATCGCACTGAAGCTTTCTTT.

This clonotype was counted a few times. V usage is TRBV15 and J usage is TRBJ1-5; D call uncertain. V lost 3 bases and J lost 3, with 15 bases in between. The CDR3 contains 16 residues. Germline V gene data show CDR1 as LNHNV and CDR2 as YYDKDF (reference sequence). The CDR3 bases are TGTGCCACCAGCAGTAGCGGGTCGGACCTCAATCAGCCCCAGCATTTT. Encoded protein: CATSSSGSDLNQPQHF.

This clonotype has a count of ten or more. V gene TRBV29-1 combines with J gene TRBJ2-7; 7 bases are shared with TRBD1. Germline trimming cut 1 base from V and 6 bases from J; bases unmatched to any gene: 6. This CDR3 is 13 amino acids long. Germline CDR1 reads SQVTM; CDR2 reads ANQGSEA. The CDR3 nucleotides read TGCAGCGTTGAAGTGGCGGCAGGGGGCGAGCAGTACTTC. Translated, it gives CSVEVAAGGEQYF.

V gene TRBV20-1 combines with J gene TRBJ2-3; 10 positions match TRBD2. V lost 7 bases, J lost 5 bases, and 9 bases stayed unmatched. The CDR3 is 14 amino acids. Germline values: CDR1 DFQATT, CDR2 SNEGSKA (reference sequence). The DNA of the CDR3 is TGCAGTGGCGAAAGCGGGAGGGCGGTAGATACGCAGTATTTT. This gives the protein CSGESGRAVDTQYF.

This clonotype appeared many times. The chain employs TRBV15 and TRBJ2-1; D gene uncertain. Per the germline V gene, CDR1 is LNHNV and CDR2 is YYDKDF (reference sequence). The CDR3 spans 16 residues. The V gene lost 0 bases and the J gene lost 3 bases, with 12 bases spanning the gap. The CDR3 region is CATSREEGIGYNEQFF. CDR3 in DNA: TGTGCCACCAGCAGAGAGGAAGGGATTGGCTACAATGAGCAGTTCTTC.

This clonotype was recorded many times. The rearrangement uses TRBV5-1 and TRBJ2-3; D is possibly TRBD1 (6 bases). Trimming removed 4 bases from V and 6 bases from J, with 21 bases in between. The CDR3 length is 16 residues. Germline V lookup: CDR1 SGHRS, CDR2 YFSETQ. The CDR3 sequence is CASSQDAGTTGDTQYF. Written as DNA, the CDR3 is TGCGCCAGCAGCCAGGATGCCGGGACAACTGGTGATACGCAGTATTTT.

This clonotype appeared a few times. The gene calls are TRBV12-3 or TRBV12-4 and TRBJ2-1; TRBD2 aligns across 10 bases. The CDR3 is made up of 18 amino acids. V was pared by 3 bases and J by 4 bases, with 12 bases of the junction left unmatched. The CDR3 sequence is CASSLKLAGILPYNEQFF. CDR3 sequence (DNA): TGTGCCAGCAGTTTGAAACTAGCGGGAATTCTCCCGTACAATGAGCAGTTCTTC.

The chain is built from TRBV27 and TRBJ2-3; D possibly uses TRBD1 or TRBD2 (5 bases each). The CDR3 length is 15 residues. CDR1 is MNHEY, CDR2 SMNVEV, per germline (reference sequence). V was trimmed by 5 bases and J by 3 bases, leaving 15 bases between them. The CDR3 sequence: CASSARGRATDTQYF. The CDR3 DNA reads as TGTGCCAGCAGTGCTCGGGGCAGGGCGACAGATACGCAGTATTTT.